A single T cell receptor beta chain is shown here with its context. At least ten counts were recorded for this clonotype. Its antigen is currently not known. No per-base quality is available; no much larger clone lies one base away. From cysteine to phenylalanine, the CDR3 is 14 amino acids long. The read is trimmed to its CDR3 DNA, 42 bases read in frame from base 1. The germline V gene (reference sequence) specifies LNHDA as CDR1 and SQIVND as CDR2. Trimming costs V 5 bases and J 2 bases, and their ends lie 12 bases apart. This record comes from a study of human T cells and chemical hapten exposure (dated by TCRdb to the early 2020s). Background on the whole study: For sensitization, 2% DPC in acetone was applied to a 2 cm by 2 cm area of upper inner arm skin. Throughout the study period of around 25 weeks, patients also received therapeutic DPC doses to the scalp every week. Patch testing on the upper back used Finn chambers containing 0.01% DPC, with scoring done after 6 days according to International Contact Dermatitis Research Group standards. Most of the patients in the cohort were female, and the cohort covered alopecia areata with under or over 50% scalp involvement, alopecia totalis and alopecia universalis. Libraries were combined into a pool for sequencing, and differences in TCR yield between samples came mainly from small differences in library volumes within the pool. Peripheral blood TCR repertoire changes were tracked in vivo in alopecia patients during primary and secondary sensitization to the hapten diphenylcyclopropenone (DPC). Blood was sampled from patients pre-sensitization (week 0) and at 2, 6 and about 24 weeks after DPC sensitization. For TCR sequencing, blood came from over 25 alopecia patients at anywhere from one to four time points (pre-sensitization, 2, 6 and 24 weeks).

The library came from RACE. TCRdb shows the sequencer as NextSeq 500. During library preparation, unique molecular identifiers were attached to individual cDNA molecules so that TCRs could be counted quantitatively and reproducibly. Both TCR alpha and TCR beta chains were sequenced from each blood RNA sample. In the paper's pipeline: A median of approximately 100,000 TCRs per sample was observed, with a range of roughly 20,000 to 700,000. The Decombinator software suite was used to annotate the V, J and CDR3 of the TCR reads. Every sample was subsampled to the same number of TCRs (28,000) for the PS versus PT1 abundance plots. Expanded TCRs were defined as absent before sensitization and observed at least eight times at the 2-week time point. Clones were called with MiXCR by TCRdb after fastp trimmed the public reads at Q25, and only in-frame beta chains were retained. Rows are unified per CDR3 protein, each entry keeping the most common DNA and genes. The V and J calls come from TCRdb's annotation, not from the publication. This sample gives approximately 85,000 distinct CDR3 sequences in total; 10% of them show up just once. 2% to 2.5% of the sample is in the top ten clones.

In light of the paper, this sample's time point label describes: patch test 2, 6 weeks after DPC sensitization. This sample's treatment or condition label indicates: therapeutic diphenylcyclopropenone sensitization with weekly scalp DPC. At every patch-test visit, the blood draw took place before the patch test was put on. Eligible patients were aged 18 to 70, diagnosed with alopecia, deemed suitable for DPC therapy, and excluded if pregnant. Unfractionated whole blood was collected in Tempus Blood RNA tubes, and total RNA was extracted from that blood. Overall results and qualifications from the work: Alopecia, a presumed autoimmune disease, was present in all patients, so the immune response of the patients might differ from that of healthy individuals. A positive correlation was found between the number of PT1 expanded TCRs and patch test score, with significance reached at thresholds 8, 16 and 32 but not 4. Expanded TCRs formed significantly more large CDR3 similarity clusters than pre-sensitization or healthy control sets, consistent with antigen-driven responses. After repeated subsampling, the strength of the expansion versus patch-test correlation and the threshold at which it became significant changed. DPC sensitization did not change the number of TCRs with a frequency above 1 in 1000, and there was no evidence of changes in global repertoire structure.

Specimen: whole blood, collected in connection with sensitization to the hapten diphenylcyclopropenone (DPC). This clonotype was obtained from a woman aged 25 to 39 with alopecia areata. Some clones in this sample may be carry-over from other donors' samples. The chain is assembled from TRBV19 and TRBJ1-2; TRBD1 is a possible D gene, resting on 5 matching bases. The base sequence is TGTGCCAGTAGTGTCCGGGACCGAAACTATGGCTACACCTTC. It translates as CASSVRDRNYGYTF.